This T cell receptor (beta chain) derives from a study of shared clonotypes between healthy human individuals. This clone was recorded only once. TCRdb's copy holds only in-frame clones and misses some; the assay was immunoSEQ multiplex PCR. This repertoire shows roughly 2.4 million clones, nearly 97% found once; its top ten account for around 0.13%. Trimming removed 0 bases from V and 3 bases from J, with 4 bases in between. Germline CDR1 SGHNT, CDR2 YYREEE (reference sequence). This CDR3 has 13 residues. The TCR was taken from a man between 18 and 29 years old in good health. Sequenced material: naive CD4+ T cells sorted from blood. Subset denoted: CD45RA+ positively selected. The rearrangement links TRBV5-4 to TRBJ1-5; no clear D gene. The CDR3 sequence: CASSLDYNQPQHF. The CDR3 DNA is TGTGCCAGCAGCTTGGACTACAATCAGCCCCAGCATTTT.